The 18 T cell receptor beta chains in this list originate from one sample, sequenced in a study of OX40 agonist ivuxolimab in advanced cancers. Clones were sequenced by immunoSEQ multiplex PCR, and TCRdb holds only the in-frame ones, with some missing. The sample has about 71,000 clones, approximately 84% seen once; the top ten hold over 0.4%. The starting material was CD4+ or CD8+ T cells sorted from blood, obtained in a trial of the OX40 agonist ivuxolimab. The receptor source for this set is an adult with an advanced solid tumor such as melanoma, head and neck, liver or kidney cancer.

This clone has only a few counts. J is TRBJ1-6 and V is TRBV25-1; D gene unclear. The germline V gene has CDR1 MGHDK and CDR2 SYGVNS. The CDR3 covers 12 residues. Between the trimmed V and J ends, which lost 6 bases and 3 bases, there was a span of 3 bases. The CDR3, as DNA: TGTGCCAGCAGCCTCTATAATTCACCCCTCCACTTT. Translating it yields CASSLYNSPLHF.

V and J are TRBV18 and TRBJ2-2; perhaps TRBD1 as D (5 bases). The ends were cut back, 3 bases at V and 2 bases at J, with 7 bases in the middle. Germline CDR1 KGHSH, CDR2 LQKENI. The CDR3 runs 14 residues. CDR3 bases: TGTGCCAGCTCACCGACAGTCAACACCGGGGAGCTGTTTTTT. This codes for CASSPTVNTGELFF.

CDR3 region: CASSLDGWPQHF. DNA of the CDR3: TGCGCCAGCAGCTTGGATGGGTGGCCCCAGCATTTT. The chain couples TRBV5-1 to TRBJ1-5; D gene uncertain. Germline CDR1 reads SGHRS; CDR2 reads YFSETQ. The CDR3 spans 12 residues. Trimming stripped 0 bases from V and 9 bases from J, with 7 bases between. The whole variable domain, filled in from reference TRBV5-1 and TRBJ1-5, reads KAGVTQTPRYLIKTRGQQVTLSCSPISGHRSVSWYQQTPGQGLQFLFEYFSETQRNKGNFPGRFSGRQFSNSRSEMNVSTLELGDSALYLCASSLDGWPQHFGDGTRLSIL.

This chain joins TRBV28 and TRBJ1-1, with D perhaps TRBD1 (6 bases). V lost 8 bases and J 2 bases, leaving 15 bases between the germline ends. Looked up from germline, CDR1 is MDHEN and CDR2 is SYDVKM. The CDR3 runs 14 residues. The chain's CDR3 is CASYQGGTNTEAFF. CDR3 coding DNA: TGTGCCAGCTATCAGGGTGGGACAAACACTGAAGCTTTCTTT.

V gene TRBV12-5 combines with J gene TRBJ1-1; D ambiguous. This CDR3 spans 11 amino acids. Between the trimmed V and J ends, which lost 6 bases and 10 bases, there was a span of 12 bases. Germline CDR1 and CDR2: LGHNT and FRNRAP. Written as DNA, the CDR3 is TGTGCTAGTGGATCCGGGGTTAGAGCTTTCTTT. Its protein product is CASGSGVRAFF.

The chain joins TRBV7-9 to TRBJ2-1, with 7 bases fitting TRBD1. The CDR3 runs to 14 residues. V gave up 3 bases and J gave up 5 bases; unmatched junction bases: 4. Germline CDR1 and CDR2: SEHNR and FQNEAQ (reference sequence). The CDR3 is CASSFRGTDNEQFF. DNA for the CDR3: TGTGCCAGCAGCTTTAGAGGGACAGACAATGAGCAGTTCTTC.

This chain uses TRBV18 with TRBJ2-1, with 10 bases identical to TRBD2. From germline, CDR1 is KGHSH and CDR2 LQKENI. After removal of 6 bases from V and 8 bases from J, the junction contained 7 bases not matched to a gene. CDR3 length: 14 amino acids. The CDR3 reads CASSRLAGLDEQFF. The CDR3 nucleotides read TGTGCCAGCTCGCGACTAGCGGGTCTCGATGAGCAGTTCTTC.

V is TRBV5-1 and J is TRBJ1-1, with no clear D. Germline-derived CDR1 and CDR2 are SGHRS and YFSETQ. This CDR3 has 13 amino acids. Trimming took off 4 bases at V and 5 bases at J, with 12 bases between the two ends. CDR3 DNA: TGCGCCAGCAGCAGCTGGACGGCTACTGAAGCTTTCTTT. As protein: CASSSWTATEAFF.

This chain joins TRBV2 and TRBJ2-1; TRBD2 matches at 12 bases. V trimming: 7 bases; J trimming: 2 bases; junction bases outside the gene matches: 6. CDR1 is SNHLY, CDR2 FYNNEI, per germline. This CDR3 comprises 16 residues. The CDR3 DNA sequence: TGTGCCAGCACCAAGCTAGCGGGAGGGCCCTACAATGAGCAGTTCTTC. Residues: CASTKLAGGPYNEQFF. The full variable domain, with the rest looked up from reference TRBV2 and TRBJ2-1, is EPEVTQTPSHQVTQMGQEVILRCVPISNHLYFYWYRQILGQKVEFLVSFYNNEISEKSEIFDDQFSVERPDGSNFTLKIRSTKLEDSAMYFCASTKLAGGPYNEQFFGPGTRLTVL.

The V call is TRBV6-1, the J call TRBJ2-5; 8 bases are a match to TRBD1. In germline, CDR1 is MNHNS, CDR2 SASEGT. This CDR3 contains 13 residues. After removal of 7 bases from V and 3 bases from J, the junction contained 4 bases not matched to a gene. The CDR3 loop is CASNRQGKETQYF. The CDR3 region has the DNA TGTGCCAGCAACAGACAGGGGAAAGAGACCCAGTACTTC.

V gene TRBV6-4 combines with J gene TRBJ2-2, with D possibly being TRBD1 or TRBD2 (5 bases each). CDR1 MRHNA and CDR2 SNTAGT come from the germline V gene. This CDR3 comprises 15 residues. V dropped 6 bases and J dropped 0 bases, with 11 bases sitting between them. CDR3 loop: CASRPGAPNTGELFF. CDR3 sequence (DNA): TGTGCCAGCAGACCCGGGGCCCCGAACACCGGGGAGCTGTTTTTT.

The chain uses TRBV19 and TRBJ2-1; 11 bases fit TRBD2. This CDR3 contains 14 residues. CDR1 LNHDA and CDR2 SQIVND come from the germline V gene (reference sequence). With V trimmed by 7 bases and J by 7 bases, 6 bases remained unmatched. The CDR3 DNA sequence: TGTGCCAGTACGCTAGCGGGGGGCTTTAATGAGCAGTTCTTC. Its translation is CASTLAGGFNEQFF.

V is TRBV7-8 and J is TRBJ1-4; the match to TRBD1 covers 8 bases. V trimming: 5 bases; J trimming: 5 bases; junction bases outside the gene matches: 7. The germline V gene encodes CDR1 SGHVS and CDR2 FQNEAQ. CDR3 length: 15 amino acids. In DNA, the CDR3 is TGTGCCAGCAGCGAGTACAGGGGGAGGAATGAAAAACTGTTTTTT. This translates into CASSEYRGRNEKLFF.

This chain links TRBV30 with TRBJ2-3; D gene uncertain. The CDR3 has 11 amino acids. The V gene's germline CDR1 is GTSNPN and CDR2 SVGIG (reference sequence). The ends were cut back, 2 bases at V and 3 bases at J, with 3 bases in the middle. CDR3 sequence (DNA): TGTGCCTGGAGTCCTACAGATACGCAGTATTTT. Amino acid sequence: CAWSPTDTQYF.

V and J are TRBV19 and TRBJ2-5; D unresolved. Trimming took 5 bases from V and 2 from J, leaving 21 bases between them. Germline values: CDR1 LNHDA, CDR2 SQIVND (reference sequence). CDR3 length: 17 residues. The CDR3 DNA sequence: TGTGCCAGTAGTCTATTCCCGATGGGGATCCTACAAGAGACCCAGTACTTC. Translating it yields CASSLFPMGILQETQYF.

V usage is TRBV6-5 and J usage is TRBJ1-2, with D possibly matching TRBD1 (6 bases). The CDR3 is made up of 13 amino acids. V lost 7 bases, J lost 8 bases, and 17 bases lay in between. Germline loops: CDR1 MNHEY, CDR2 SVGAGI. The CDR3 DNA sequence: TGTGCCAGCATTAAACAGGGCGCGGGGGGCTACACCTTC. It yields the protein CASIKQGAGGYTF.

The chain recombines TRBV28 with TRBJ2-4; 9 positions match TRBD2. The CDR3 runs to 16 residues. Germline loops: CDR1 MDHEN, CDR2 SYDVKM. V was pared by 5 bases and J by 7 bases, with 12 bases of the junction left unmatched. The CDR3 DNA is TGTGCCAGCAGTCAGCGAGGTGCTAGCGGGGCGAACATTCAGTACTTC. It specifies CASSQRGASGANIQYF. Variable domain in full (rest from reference TRBV28 and TRBJ2-4): DVKVTQSSRYLVKRTGEKVFLECVQDMDHENMFWYRQDPGLGLRLIYFSYDVKMKEKGDIPEGYSVSREKKERFSLILESASTNQTSMYLCASSQRGASGANIQYFGAGTRLSVL.

The chain joins TRBV5-1 to TRBJ2-3; D unclear. V was clipped by 0 bases and J by 4 bases, with 3 bases between them. The CDR3 loop spans 12 amino acids. Germline V gene data show CDR1 as SGHRS and CDR2 as YFSETQ. CDR3 sequence: CASSLEADTQYF. CDR3 DNA sequence: TGCGCCAGCAGCTTGGAAGCAGATACGCAGTATTTT. Complete variable domain (other parts from reference TRBV5-1 and TRBJ2-3): KAGVTQTPRYLIKTRGQQVTLSCSPISGHRSVSWYQQTPGQGLQFLFEYFSETQRNKGNFPGRFSGRQFSNSRSEMNVSTLELGDSALYLCASSLEADTQYFGPGTRLTVL.